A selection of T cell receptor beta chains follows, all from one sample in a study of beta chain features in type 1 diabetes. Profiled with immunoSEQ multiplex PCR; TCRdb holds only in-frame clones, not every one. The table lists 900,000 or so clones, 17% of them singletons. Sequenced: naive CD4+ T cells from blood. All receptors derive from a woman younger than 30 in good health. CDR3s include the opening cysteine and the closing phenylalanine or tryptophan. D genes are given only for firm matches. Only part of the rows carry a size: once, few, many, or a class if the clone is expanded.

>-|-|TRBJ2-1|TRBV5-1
TGCGCCAGCAGCAGCGGGCTCACGGCGCAGTTCTTC
CASSSGLTAQFF
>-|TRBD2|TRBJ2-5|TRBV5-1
TGCGCCAGCAGCGGGACTAGCGGTCCCCCGGGAGAGACCCAGTACTTC
CASSGTSGPPGETQYF
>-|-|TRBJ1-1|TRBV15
TGTGCCACGAAGAGAGATCGGGCGAACACTGAAGCTTTCTTT
CATKRDRANTEAFF
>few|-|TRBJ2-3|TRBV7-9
TGTGCCAGCAGCTGGCGAGGGACGGCGGATACGCAGTATTTT
CASSWRGTADTQYF
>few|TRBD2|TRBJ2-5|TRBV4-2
TGTGCCAGCAGCCAAGATGGCCAGCGGGAGACCCCCAGGGCCCAGTACTTC
CASSQDGQRETPRAQYF
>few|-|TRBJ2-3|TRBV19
TGTGCCAGTGGAATCTCCCAGGGGAGACATACGCAGTATTTT
CASGISQGRHTQYF
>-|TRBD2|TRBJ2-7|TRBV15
TGTGCCACCAGCAGAGATCGAACTAGCGGAATGTACGAGCAGTACTTC
CATSRDRTSGMYEQYF
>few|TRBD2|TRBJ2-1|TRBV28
TGTGCCAGCAGACCGAGCCCGGGGGGGCAGTTCTTC
CASRPSPGGQFF
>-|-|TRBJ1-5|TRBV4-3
TGCGCCAGCAGCCAAGACGGGCAGGGAGGTCAGCCCCAGCATTTT
CASSQDGQGGQPQHF
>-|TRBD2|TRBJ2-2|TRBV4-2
TGTGCCAGCAGCCAACGGACTAGCGGGAGAGAAGCCACCGGGGAGCTGTTTTTT
CASSQRTSGREATGELFF
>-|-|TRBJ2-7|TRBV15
TGTGCCACCAGCAGAGGCAGACAGCAATTTTACGAGCAGTACTTC
CATSRGRQQFYEQYF
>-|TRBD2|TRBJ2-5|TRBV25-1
TGTGCCAGCAGTGAATGGGCTAGCGGGAGGGCCGAAGAGACCCAGTACTTC
CASSEWASGRAEETQYF
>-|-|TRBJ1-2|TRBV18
TGTGCCAGCTCGACTCGGGTAGCGTATGGCTACACCTTC
CASSTRVAYGYTF
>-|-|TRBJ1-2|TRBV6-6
TGTGCCAGCAGTTATGCCGGCAGGGGACACTCCTATGGCTACACCTTC
CASSYAGRGHSYGYTF
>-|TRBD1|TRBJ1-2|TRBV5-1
TGCGCCAGCAGCGCGGAAACAGGGGGCGTTGTAGGCTACACCTTC
CASSAETGGVVGYTF
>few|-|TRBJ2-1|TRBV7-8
TGTGCCAGCACCCGAACCGCGGGAAGCTCCTACAATGAGCAGTTCTTC
CASTRTAGSSYNEQFF
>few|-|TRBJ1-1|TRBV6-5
TGTGCCAGCAGTTACATCAGGGGCCACACTGAAGCTTTCTTT
CASSYIRGHTEAFF
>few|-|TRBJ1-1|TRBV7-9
TGTGCCAGCAGCTTACAGGTGCCCGAAGCTTTCTTT
CASSLQVPEAFF
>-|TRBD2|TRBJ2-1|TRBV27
TGTGCCAGCAGATACTCCCCCCTAGCGGGAGTTTACAATGAGCAGTTCTTC
CASRYSPLAGVYNEQFF
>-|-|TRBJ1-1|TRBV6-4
TGTGCCAGCAGCACAGCCACGGGTGAAGCTTTCTTT
CASSTATGEAFF
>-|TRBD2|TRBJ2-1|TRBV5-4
TGTGCCAGCAGCTTGGCCGGGGCTAGCGGGAGGGCCACGTTGTTCTTC
CASSLAGASGRATLFF
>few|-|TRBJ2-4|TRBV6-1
TGTGCCAGCAGTGACAGGATAGTCAGAAACATTCAGTACTTC
CASSDRIVRNIQYF
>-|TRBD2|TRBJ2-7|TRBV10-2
TGCGCCAGCAGTGAGCCTAGCGGGAGTTACGAGCAGTACTTC
CASSEPSGSYEQYF
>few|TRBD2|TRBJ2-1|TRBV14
TGTGCCAGCAGCCAATTCTACGGGAGGAGGGACAATGAGCAGTTCTTC
CASSQFYGRRDNEQFF
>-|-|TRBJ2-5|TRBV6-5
TGTGCCAGCAGCACCTCCTCGGGGGTACGAGAGACCCAGTACTTC
CASSTSSGVRETQYF
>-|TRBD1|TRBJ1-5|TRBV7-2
TGTGCCAGCAGCTTGGCAGGGGGCTGGGGTCAGCCCCAGCATTTT
CASSLAGGWGQPQHF
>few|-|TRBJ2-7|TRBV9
TGTGCCAGCAGCGTAGATCAGGGCTACGAGCAGTACTTC
CASSVDQGYEQYF
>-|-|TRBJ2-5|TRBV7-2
TGTGCCAGCAGCCAAGAACCCTGGTACGCAAAGACCCAGTACTTC
CASSQEPWYAKTQYF
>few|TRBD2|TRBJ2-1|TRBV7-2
TGTGCCAGCAGCCGTTATAGCGGGAGTACCTACAATGAGCAGTTCTTC
CASSRYSGSTYNEQFF
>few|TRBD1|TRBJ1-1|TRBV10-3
TGTGCCATCAGTGCGGGGACAGGGTCTGAAGCTTTCTTT
CAISAGTGSEAFF
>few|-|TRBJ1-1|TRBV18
TGTGCCAGCTCAGCGGCAGGCCCATTCAAAGGGGGGAACACTGAAGCTTTCTTT
CASSAAGPFKGGNTEAFF
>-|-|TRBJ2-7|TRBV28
TGTGCCAGCAGTTTCTCCTGGGACAAATCCGAGCAGTACTTC
CASSFSWDKSEQYF
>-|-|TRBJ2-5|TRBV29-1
TGCAGCGTTGCCCTCAGGGAGACCCAGTACTTC
CSVALRETQYF
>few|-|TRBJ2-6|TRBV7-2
TGTGCCAGCAGCCGCCTGGCTGGGGCCAACGTCCTGACTTTC
CASSRLAGANVLTF
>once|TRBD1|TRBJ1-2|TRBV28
TGTGCCAGCAGTTATCAGGACAGGGACTACTATGGCTACACCTTC
CASSYQDRDYYGYTF
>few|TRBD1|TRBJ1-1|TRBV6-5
TGTGCCAGCACCCAATGGGGGACAGGGGACACTGAAGCTTTCTTT
CASTQWGTGDTEAFF
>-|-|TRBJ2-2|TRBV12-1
TGTGCCAGCAGCCCTGGGGGGGCTAGAAGGACCGGGGAGCTGTTTTTT
CASSPGGARRTGELFF
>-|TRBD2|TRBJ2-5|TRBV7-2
TGTGCCAGCAGCTTAACGGGACTAGCGGAAGAGACCCAGTACTTC
CASSLTGLAEETQYF
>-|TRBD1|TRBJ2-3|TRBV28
TGTGCCTCCCAGGGGGCAGATACGCAGTATTTT
CASQGADTQYF
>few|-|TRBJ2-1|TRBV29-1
TGCAGCTCAACCCCGCCAGGGTTGGAGTACAATGAGCAGTTCTTC
CSSTPPGLEYNEQFF
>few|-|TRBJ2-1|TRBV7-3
TGTGCCAGCAGCTTAGTCCCTGAGAACTACAATGAGCAGTTCTTC
CASSLVPENYNEQFF
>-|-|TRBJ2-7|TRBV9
TGTGCCAGCAGCGTTGCTTTTTTTGGGGAGCAGTACTTC
CASSVAFFGEQYF
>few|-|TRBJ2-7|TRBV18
TGTGCCAGCTCCCCTGCCTACGAGCAGTACTTC
CASSPAYEQYF
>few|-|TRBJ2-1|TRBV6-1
TGTGCCAGCAGTGAAGCATTACAGGTCTCCTACAATGAGCAGTTCTTC
CASSEALQVSYNEQFF
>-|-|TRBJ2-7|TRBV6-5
TGTGCCAGCAAACACGAGGGACACTACGAGCAGTACTTC
CASKHEGHYEQYF
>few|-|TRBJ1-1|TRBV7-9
TGTGCCAGCAGCTTAGGAAACGGGAACACTGAAGCTTTCTTT
CASSLGNGNTEAFF
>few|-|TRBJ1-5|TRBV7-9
TGTGCCAGCAGCTCCGGCGGGGGCGCTTATAGCAATCAGCCCCAGCATTTT
CASSSGGGAYSNQPQHF
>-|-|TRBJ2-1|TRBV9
TGTGCCAGCAGCGTAGCTCCGGGTTCGGAGCAGTTCTTC
CASSVAPGSEQFF